This T cell receptor beta chain is drawn from a study of cytomegalovirus exposure and HLA in healthy donors (dated by TCRdb to about 2017). Looking at the study overall: In an earlier analysis of 550 to 750 of the donors, about 270 Gb of sequence data and 117 million unique TCR beta sequences from roughly 190 million T cells were reported. Roughly 300 gigabases of sequencing data and tens of millions of unique TCR sequences were included in an early release covering roughly 600 HLA-typed donors. Of the roughly 400 genotyped donors, about 80% fell in the genetic ancestry cluster associated with self-reported Caucasian donors. The study was designed to test whether signatures of past pathogen exposure could be identified by cataloging public T cell receptors. The study profiled the T cell repertoires of about 640 subjects by immunosequencing and related them to cytomegalovirus serostatus. A separate validation cohort of roughly 120 different subjects was used in addition to the roughly 700-subject first cohort. To predict cytomegalovirus infection status, the study brought together high-throughput TCR immunosequencing, statistical association of individual TCRs with disease status, and machine learning. A later analysis re-examined previously published TCR beta repertoires from around 670 donors and added high-resolution HLA genotyping to investigate patterns of TCR occurrence. In the later analysis, no new phenotypic data were used to find candidate immune exposures; instead, reliance was placed on TCR beta sequences and their occurrence across donors. To decide whether each TCR beta V gene segment behaved as functional or pseudogenic, an earlier analysis of some 600 of the donors relied on high-throughput TCR beta sequencing. Donor age, sex, ethnicity and CMV serostatus were compiled together with the repertoire data. A later genetic analysis used genome-wide SNP genotypes for about 60% of the roughly 670 donors, treating that subset as a discovery cohort. Every discovery cohort repertoire had been produced on one sequencing platform. Both class I and class II loci were covered by HLA typing, at four-digit resolution. The number of donors typed differed by locus, with about 629-640 for A, B, C, DRB1 and DQB1, around 520 for DQA1, 606 for DPA1, and some 470 for DPB1. A few DR-DQ haplotypes were handled as single units for association and clustering because linkage in the cohort was strong. Across 300 to 500 genotyped donors of the cohort, an average of roughly 250,000 unique TCR beta nucleotide sequences per donor were sequenced, and approximately 19% of those sequences were non-productive. What the work shows at the level of the full study, not this receptor alone: HLA typing was unavailable for some donors at each locus, so association tests used only the typed subset. The presence/absence analyses assumed that sequencing depth was roughly uniform across donors, and that assumption may not be true. According to a later genetic analysis, donors in an Asian-associated ancestry cluster had fewer N-insertions in productive TCRs than the roughly 700-donor mean. The sequencing pipeline was judged likely to have produced a cluster of highly shared sequence variants as a technical artifact. Most CMV-associated TCR beta chains appeared to be HLA-restricted in a later analysis, and the HLA associations seemed to be driven largely by CMV exposure. When HLA alleles, especially DR and DQ, strongly co-occurred, TCR associations were difficult to assign to individual alleles. The 87-base-pair reads could not distinguish some IMGT-functional V segments, including TRBV6-2 and TRBV6-3, so those segments were excluded. CMV serostatus was the only immune exposure information available for the cohort. In vitro tests confirmed that a few of the cytomegalovirus-associated TCR beta chains recognize cytomegalovirus antigens. In the study, roughly 160 TCR beta chains were listed as associated with cytomegalovirus. At a false discovery rate of 0.05, a later analysis linked 15,000 to 20,000 TCR beta sequences to specific HLA alleles. Correlated functional status among segregating V segments might reflect linkage disequilibrium, but an unknown experimental factor could not be ruled out. According to the authors, the approach could potentially be generalized to other disease states and immunological phenotypes. Several of the top co-occurrence clusters appeared to be linked to parvovirus B19, influenza, CMV and Epstein-Barr virus, according to a later analysis. While some public TCRs were present in many individuals, most TCR sequences turned up only very rarely across donors. In a later analysis, the rate of TCR association differed among HLA loci, with DRB1 alleles having the most associated TCRs and HLA-C alleles having the fewest. An earlier analysis of approximately 600 of the donors showed that most TCR beta V segments appeared in productive rearrangements either about 90% or about 30% of the time, which broadly matched IMGT annotations. Compared with equally common non-associated chains, HLA-associated TCR beta chains in a later analysis were more clonally expanded and had lower generation probabilities. A further reported finding was that TCR beta sequences accurately predicted the HLA-A and HLA-B alleles for most subjects in the first cohort. In both the original and validation cohorts, the classifier was reported to diagnose cytomegalovirus status with high specificity and sensitivity. V-gene and J-gene trimming of TCR beta chains was associated with a missense DCLRE1C variant in a later genetic analysis, and the association was replicated in an independent cohort. In this cohort, only TCR beta chains were sequenced, and detectable features were limited by the absence of alpha or paired-chain data. Around 16 rarely observed V segments, including chromosome 9 orphons, were excluded from the earlier analysis of about 500 of the donors because counts were too low.

In total, approximately 610 healthy bone marrow donors made up the cohort. All cohort members were sampled while nominally healthy, although unrecorded immune exposures were likely present. The donor tested CMV seronegative and was one of the 352 seronegative cohort members. A peripheral blood sample was collected from each donor, and TCR beta sequencing was performed on peripheral blood mononuclear cells. Genomic DNA was extracted from the blood cell samples with the Qiagen DNeasy Blood Extraction Kit. The library relied on the immunoSEQ multiplex PCR assay. A mixture of 60 forward primers for TCR Vbeta segments and 13 reverse primers for TCR Jbeta segments was used in the multiplex PCR. The CDR3 region of rearranged TCR beta genes was amplified from genomic DNA with a multiplex PCR assay. The amplified TCR beta libraries were sequenced on the Illumina HiSeq System as 87-base-pair reads. In the original analysis: In a later analysis, 80 million or so unique TCR beta chains were counted across the 666 repertoires, and around 11 million of these chains were shared by at least two donors. To remove PCR and sequencing errors, raw reads were error-corrected and collapsed into unique sequences using a nearest-neighbor algorithm that merged closely related sequences. To assign V, D and J gene segments, CDR3 sequences were aligned to IMGT reference sequences. For a sequence to be retained, a match of at least six nucleotides to both a V gene segment and a J gene segment was required. Rearrangements were classified as productive when the CDR3 lacked stop codons and remained in frame with V and J, and all other rearrangements were classified as non-productive. CDR3 was defined according to IMGT convention as the region running from the second conserved V-encoded cysteine to the conserved J-encoded phenylalanine. The earlier analysis of about 590 of the donors excluded sequences that lacked an unambiguous match to a single V gene segment. In an earlier analysis of 587 of the donors, a V segment was called functional when productive rearrangements were above 56.7%, and segregating when the standard deviation between donors exceeded 5%. A statistical classification framework was developed to diagnose cytomegalovirus status using the catalog of TCR beta chain sequences. V and J gene assignment, in a later analysis, came from comparing TCR nucleotide sequences with IMGT/GENE-DB human TR gene sequences. Using the TCRdist pipeline, a later analysis assigned CDR3 sequences along with most-parsimonious VDJ recombination scenarios. In a later analysis, each TCR beta chain was defined by its CDR3 amino acid sequence together with its V-gene family, and reads without a unique V-gene family were excluded. In a later analysis, approximately 590 highly shared, low-generation-probability nucleotide sequences were removed to address suspected cross-contamination and a sequencing artifact. A later analysis calculated a clonal expansion index for each public chain from normalized within-repertoire ranks of inferred template counts. Generation probabilities in a later analysis came from a VDJ recombination model fitted to out-of-frame rearrangements, and those results were checked against IGoR. A later analysis scored TCR-TCR, TCR-HLA and TCR-CMV co-occurrence with hypergeometric tests, applying a repertoire-size bias correction to TCR pairs. A later analysis estimated false discovery rates by permuting HLA or CMV assignments 20 times. In a later analysis, co-occurring TCRs were grouped with DBSCAN, and TCRdist sequence similarity was added when clustering was performed within HLA-allele-positive subsets. Co-occurrence clustering excluded repertoires with fewer than 30,000 or more than 120,000 public chains, plus five with anomalous nucleotide sharing. TCRdb provides this immuneACCESS table in a form limited to in-frame rearrangements. Some clones are lacking; in checked studies, under half of them reflect an unresolved V gene, and why the rest are absent is not known. V, J and clone size are those of that table, while D and trimming were read from the DNA. The sample yields some 95,000 clones; 60% to 80% were counted once. Over 0.95% of the sample lies in the top ten.

The germline V gene sets CDR1 to SGHAT and CDR2 to FQNNGV. The germline V and J ends show losses of 5 bases and 6 bases respectively, and no gene match explains 4 bases of the junction. Inclusive of the bounding cysteine and phenylalanine, the CDR3 is 13 residues long. Only CDR3 DNA remains: 39 bases, in frame from the first base. To note about this clone: The antigen this receptor binds is unknown. Base qualities were left out, and no much larger clone turns up one base away.

The rearrangement combines TRBV11-2 with TRBJ1-1, with 9 bases matching TRBD1. The sequence was collected from a female donor in good health and CMV-seronegative. Source material: PBMCs. The CDR3 region reads CASSLTGGSEAFF. The sequence in DNA is TGTGCCAGCAGCCTCACAGGGGGCTCTGAAGCTTTCTTT.